What follows describes a single TCR beta chain. This entry is derived from a study of cytotoxic CD8 clonotypes in ibrutinib-treated CLL. Study as a whole: Partial response was seen in 24 patients and complete response in 2; after median 68 months, about 15 stayed remitted, around 12 progressed. Response sampling took place at median around 12 months of treatment, range 6 to 36.

This CDR3 is 15 amino acids long. Trimming cost V 4 bases and J 6 bases; bases outside gene matches: 12. Germline V lookup: CDR1 SGHDT, CDR2 YYEEEE. With sequencing, the targeted depth ranged from 1 in 200,000 to 1 in 1 million T cells. Produced via immunoSEQ multiplex PCR; TCRdb's table is partial and in-frame only. Of 55,000 to 80,000 clones listed, roughly 57% are singletons. The chain has TRBV5-6 and TRBJ2-7; 8 bases line up with TRBD2. This sequence was found in a human donor with chronic lymphocytic leukemia. Sequenced material: PBMCs, taken after 12 months of ibrutinib treatment. In DNA form, the CDR3 reads TGTGCCAGCAGCGGAATAGCGGGGAAATTTGGCGAGCAGTACTTC. It encodes CASSGIAGKFGEQYF.